This entry describes one T cell receptor (beta chain). V was clipped by 4 bases and J by 2 bases, with 37 bases between them. This CDR3 contains 23 residues. Germline CDR1 is MDHEN and CDR2 is SYDVKM. The entry originates in a study of blood T cell repertoires in COVID-19. Authors' methods: Amplification with reference gene primers provided the estimates of nucleated cell counts. Assay: immunoSEQ multiplex PCR; the TCRdb copy retains only in-frame clones and omits some. That table supplies the V and J calls and clone size; D and trimming were determined from the DNA. The sample includes fewer than 30,000 clones, 81% of them seen just once.

This chain links TRBV28 with TRBJ2-3; weak D call: TRBD2 (7 bases). This clonotype was obtained from a woman aged 60-75 years with acute or convalescent COVID-19. The sample taken for sequencing was peripheral blood. The CDR3 here is CASSSYRVRGGAPRIGPTDTQYF. The CDR3 nucleotides read TGTGCCAGCAGTTCCTACCGGGTACGAGGGGGGGCGCCGAGAATTGGCCCCACAGATACGCAGTATTTT.